This T cell receptor beta chain was captured in a study of cytomegalovirus exposure and HLA in healthy donors. Study-level background: Among several hundred genotyped donors, 80% to 90% fell in the Caucasian-associated ancestry cluster.

Regarding the study as a whole: Presence/absence analyses supposed approximately even sequencing depth among donors. Several top significant clusters appeared, in a later analysis, to be linked to common viral pathogens.

The V gene's germline CDR1 is MNHNS and CDR2 SASEGT. V lost 1 base to trimming and J lost 2 bases; unmatched junction nucleotides: 3. The CDR3 contains 16 residues. Primers included in the PCR were 60 Vbeta and 13 Jbeta primers. Method: immunoSEQ multiplex PCR; TCRdb's copy keeps in-frame clones and lacks some. The table records around 59,000 clones, 83% of them present only once. This clone was counted a few times. Its antigen is not known. The sample was PBMCs. This receptor was identified in a human donor in good health. The J gene is TRBJ2-1, the V gene TRBV6-1, with TRBD2 identical over 9 bases. The CDR3 here is CASSEDGGGAYNEQFF. CDR3 DNA: TGTGCCAGCAGTGAAGATGGCGGGGGGGCCTACAATGAGCAGTTCTTC.